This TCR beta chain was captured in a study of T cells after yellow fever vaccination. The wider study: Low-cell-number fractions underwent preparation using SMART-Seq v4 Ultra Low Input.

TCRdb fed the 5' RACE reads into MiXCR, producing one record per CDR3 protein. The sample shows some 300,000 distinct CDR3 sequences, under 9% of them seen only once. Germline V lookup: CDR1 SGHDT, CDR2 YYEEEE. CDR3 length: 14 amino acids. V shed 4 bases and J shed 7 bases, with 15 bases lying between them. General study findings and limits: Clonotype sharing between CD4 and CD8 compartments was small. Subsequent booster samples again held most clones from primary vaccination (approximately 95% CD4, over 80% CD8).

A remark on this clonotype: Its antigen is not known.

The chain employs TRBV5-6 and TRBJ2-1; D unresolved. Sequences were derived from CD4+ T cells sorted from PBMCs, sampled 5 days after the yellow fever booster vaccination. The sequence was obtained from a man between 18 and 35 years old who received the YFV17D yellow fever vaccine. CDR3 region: CASSLSTRVNEQFF. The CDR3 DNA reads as TGTGCCAGCAGCCTGTCAACCCGGGTAAATGAGCAGTTCTTC.